This TCR beta chain was found in a study of blood T cell repertoires in COVID-19. Assay used: immunoSEQ multiplex PCR; TCRdb lists only in-frame clones, some missing. The table shows more than 95,000 clones, with over 80% occurring only once. CDR1 is SQVTM, CDR2 ANQGSEA, per germline. This CDR3 is 14 amino acids long. Trimming shortened V by 2 bases and J by 4 bases, and 15 bases separated the two germline ends. The rearrangement uses TRBV29-1 and TRBJ2-7; perhaps TRBD2 as D (5 bases). The sequence was collected from a man between 60 and 75 years old with acute or convalescent COVID-19. Sequencing input: peripheral blood. The CDR3 DNA follows: TGCAGCGTTGAAAATAGTAGCGCCGATTACGAGCAGTACTTC. Its protein is CSVENSSADYEQYF.